Each of the 29 T cell receptor beta chains below was sequenced from the same sample in a study of cytomegalovirus exposure and HLA in healthy donors. Amplification used 60 Vbeta primers and 13 Jbeta primers. Clones were sequenced by immunoSEQ multiplex PCR, and TCRdb holds only the in-frame ones, with some missing. The sample includes some 200,000 clones, roughly four fifths of them seen just once. The specimen sequenced was PBMCs. The receptors were gathered from a boy aged 2 to 10 in good health and CMV-seronegative.

V usage is TRBV19 and J usage is TRBJ1-2; perhaps TRBD1 as D (6 bases). The V gene's germline CDR1 is LNHDA and CDR2 SQIVND (reference sequence). The length of the CDR3 is 16 residues. V was trimmed by 3 bases and J by 4 bases, leaving 18 bases between them. The CDR3 region has the DNA TGTGCCAGTAGTATCCAGGGGAATACCGGGTCCTATGGCTACACCTTC. Its protein is CASSIQGNTGSYGYTF. The full variable domain, rest sourced from reference TRBV19 and TRBJ1-2, is DGGITQSPKYLFRKEGQNVTLSCEQNLNHDAMYWYRQDPGQGLRLIYYSQIVNDFQKGDIAEGYSVSREKKESFPLTVTSAQKNPTAFYLCASSIQGNTGSYGYTFGSGTRLTVV.

The genes are TRBV4-2 and TRBJ2-3; 10 bases fit TRBD2. The CDR3 extends over 15 amino acids. With 0 bases clipped from V and 12 bases from J, the junction kept 9 bases outside the gene matches. The germline V gene encodes CDR1 LGHNA and CDR2 YNFKEQ. CDR3 nucleotide sequence: TGTGCCAGCAGCCAAGATAGGCTAGCGGGGGATTACCAGTATTTT. This sequence encodes CASSQDRLAGDYQYF.

The chain is built from TRBV27 and TRBJ1-1; no clear D gene. CDR1 is MNHEY, CDR2 SMNVEV, per germline (reference sequence). The V end lost 4 bases, the J end lost 6 bases, and 18 bases lay between the germline ends. The CDR3 sequence is 15 residues long. The CDR3 here is CASSSDTGSRPEAFF. The CDR3 DNA reads TGTGCCAGCAGTTCCGATACCGGGTCAAGGCCTGAAGCTTTCTTT.

This clone was found once. The V gene is TRBV7-9, the J gene TRBJ1-2; 7 bases align to TRBD1. Germline V gene lookup returns CDR1 SEHNR and CDR2 FQNEAQ (reference sequence). Germline trimming cut 5 bases from V and 3 bases from J; bases unmatched to any gene: 6. This CDR3 has 14 amino acids. The CDR3 region has the DNA TGTGCCAGCAGCACAGACAGGGCCTACTATGGCTACACCTTC. Its protein is CASSTDRAYYGYTF. The entire variable domain, with the rest obtained from reference TRBV7-9 and TRBJ1-2, is as follows: DTGVSQNPRHKITKRGQNVTFRCDPISEHNRLYWYRQTLGQGPEFLTYFQNEAQLEKSRLLSDRFSAERPKGSFSTLEIQRTEQGDSAMYLCASSTDRAYYGYTFGSGTRLTVV.

The chain combines TRBV25-1 with TRBJ1-2; D gene uncertain. The CDR3 length is 16 residues. CDR1 is MGHDK, CDR2 SYGVNS, per germline. With 4 bases removed from V and 4 bases from J, the gap between germline ends came to 19 bases. The CDR3 loop reads CASSGLGRQQRYGYTF. In DNA, the CDR3 is TGTGCCAGCAGTGGTTTAGGTCGGCAGCAGCGCTATGGCTACACCTTC.

The chain combines TRBV18 with TRBJ1-3, with D possibly matching TRBD1 (6 bases). CDR3 length equals 16 residues. Germline values: CDR1 KGHSH, CDR2 LQKENI. With 2 bases removed from V and 4 bases from J, the gap between germline ends came to 15 bases. The CDR3 loop reads CASSPTTGSSGNTIYF. The CDR3 DNA is TGTGCCAGCTCACCAACGACAGGAAGTTCAGGAAACACCATATATTTT. The variable domain in full, with the rest retrieved from reference TRBV18 and TRBJ1-3, is NAGVMQNPRHLVRRRGQEARLRCSPMKGHSHVYWYRQLPEEGLKFMVYLQKENIIDESGMPKERFSAEFPKEGPSILRIQQVVRGDSAAYFCASSPTTGSSGNTIYFGEGSWLTVV.

V usage is TRBV5-1 and J usage is TRBJ1-1; D ambiguous. Germline CDR1 SGHRS, CDR2 YFSETQ. Trimming took 4 bases from V and 1 from J, leaving 11 bases between them. The CDR3 has 14 residues. This chain's CDR3 is CASSRAAPNTEAFF. DNA of the CDR3: TGCGCCAGCAGCCGTGCGGCCCCGAACACTGAAGCTTTCTTT.

The chain joins TRBV7-3 to TRBJ2-7, with 7 bases identical to TRBD1. J was trimmed by 4 bases and V by 5 bases; bases with no gene match: 5. Germline CDR1 and CDR2: SGHTA and FQGTGA. There are 13 residues in the CDR3. Written as DNA, the CDR3 is TGTGCCAGCAGCGGGACAGCAGAATACGAGCAGTACTTC. Protein product: CASSGTAEYEQYF.

The chain recombines TRBV19 with TRBJ1-2; 7 bases are shared with TRBD1. Germline-derived CDR1 and CDR2 are LNHDA and SQIVND (reference sequence). Germline trimming cut 4 bases from V and 0 bases from J; bases unmatched to any gene: 5. The CDR3 is made up of 15 amino acids. CDR3 protein: CASSTWDSSNYGYTF. CDR3 sequence (DNA): TGTGCCAGTAGTACATGGGACAGTTCTAACTATGGCTACACCTTC.

The rearrangement joins TRBV7-8 to TRBJ1-6; 7 bases are shared with TRBD1. This CDR3 is built from 16 residues. Germline V lookup: CDR1 SGHVS, CDR2 FQNEAQ. The V segment lost 5 bases and the J segment 2 bases; nucleotides outside the gene matches: 6. The CDR3 nucleotides are TGTGCCAGCAGCCCCGACAGGGTCACCTATAATTCACCCCTCCACTTT. Its translation is CASSPDRVTYNSPLHF.

The chain joins TRBV5-8 to TRBJ1-4, with 10 bases fitting TRBD1. The CDR3 loop spans 14 amino acids. V lost 5 bases to trimming and J lost 7 bases; unmatched junction nucleotides: 5. In germline, CDR1 is SGHTS, CDR2 YDEGEE. Here the CDR3 reads CASSRGQGGEKLFF. The DNA for the CDR3 is TGTGCCAGCAGTCGAGGACAGGGGGGTGAAAAACTGTTTTTT.

The rearrangement uses TRBV5-4 and TRBJ2-3; TRBD2 matches at 7 bases. The ends lost 6 bases at V and 6 bases at J; junction bases unmatched: 1. Germline V gene lookup returns CDR1 SGHNT and CDR2 YYREEE (reference sequence). The CDR3 has 11 residues. The CDR3 sequence is CASTGGDTQYF. The CDR3, as DNA: TGTGCCAGCACCGGGGGGGATACGCAGTATTTT.

The chain combines TRBV19 with TRBJ2-4; perhaps TRBD2 as D (5 bases). Germline-derived CDR1 and CDR2 are LNHDA and SQIVND (reference sequence). This CDR3 comprises 13 residues. Trimming pared 1 base from V and 7 bases from J, leaving 8 bases between. As DNA, the CDR3 is TGTGCCAGTAGTATAGGGTCGGGGAACATTCAGTACTTC. This codes for CASSIGSGNIQYF.

J is TRBJ1-1 and V is TRBV6-5, with D possibly matching TRBD1 (5 bases). The CDR3 has 15 amino acids. The germline gives CDR1 MNHEY, CDR2 SVGAGI. Trimming shortened V by 6 bases and J by 4 bases, and 18 bases separated the two germline ends. This CDR3 reads CASRPTRGSPTEAFF. The CDR3 nucleotides are TGTGCCAGCAGACCCACTCGGGGGAGCCCCACTGAAGCTTTCTTT.

The chain is built from TRBV6-5 and TRBJ1-2, with TRBD1 identical over 8 bases. CDR1 and CDR2 from the germline V gene are MNHEY and SVGAGI. Trimming at V came to 0 bases and at J to 4 bases, leaving 4 bases not matched to a gene. CDR3 length equals 15 residues. In DNA, the CDR3 is TGTGCCAGCAGTTACTCCCCAGGGGGCGTCTATGGCTACACCTTC. It codes for CASSYSPGGVYGYTF.

For this clone: Germline and junction disagree at one end, which may indicate a read error. The V gene is TRBV7-3, the J gene TRBJ2-3, with D maybe TRBD1 (6 bases). Germline lookup yields CDR1 SGHTA and CDR2 FQGTGA. The CDR3 loop spans 15 amino acids. In nucleotides, the CDR3 is TGTGCCAGCAGCCTAACGACAGGCTCCACAGATACGCAGTATTTT. Translation: CASSLTTGSTDTQYF. The variable domain in full, with the rest retrieved from reference TRBV7-3 and TRBJ2-3, is GAGVSQTPSNKVTEKGKYVELRCDPISGHTALYWYRQSLGQGPEFLIYFQGTGAADDSGLPNDRFFAVRPEGSVSTLKIQRTERGDSAVYLCASSLTTGSTDTQYFGPGTRLTVL.

V usage is TRBV10-2 and J usage is TRBJ2-2; TRBD2 agrees at 8 bases. This CDR3 has 12 residues. The J segment lost 7 bases and the V segment lost 7 bases, leaving 2 bases of the junction unmatched. The germline V gene encodes CDR1 WSHSY and CDR2 SAAADI. The CDR3 nucleotides read TGCGCCAGCACCAGCGGGGGCGGGGAGCTGTTTTTT. Its protein is CASTSGGGELFF.

V is TRBV9 and J is TRBJ2-3; the D is unclear. Trimming removed 7 bases at V and 0 bases at J, with 6 bases between. Germline V CDR1 and CDR2: SGDLS, YYNGEE. This CDR3 contains 12 residues. The CDR3 is CASGPSTDTQYF. In DNA, the CDR3 is TGTGCCAGCGGCCCTAGCACAGATACGCAGTATTTT. Together with reference TRBV9 and TRBJ2-3, the CDR3 gives the full variable domain: DSGVTQTPKHLITATGQRVTLRCSPRSGDLSVYWYQQSLDQGLQFLIQYYNGEERAKGNILERFSAQQFPDLHSELNLSSLELGDSALYFCASGPSTDTQYFGPGTRLTVL.

The CDR3 coding sequence is TGTGCCAGCAGTTTAAAGGGGACTAGCGGGGGAATGTACAATGAGCAGTTCTTC. Translated: CASSLKGTSGGMYNEQFF. The rearrangement joins TRBV27 to TRBJ2-1; TRBD2 matches 14 bases. The CDR3 contains 18 residues. Germline assignment: CDR1 MNHEY and CDR2 SMNVEV (reference sequence). V lost 2 bases to trimming and J lost 4 bases; unmatched junction nucleotides: 7.

The genes are TRBV6-5 and TRBJ2-7; D possibly corresponds to TRBD1 (5 bases). The V and J ends lost 6 bases and 0 bases respectively, with 12 bases between them. The V gene's germline CDR1 is MNHEY and CDR2 SVGAGI. The CDR3 contains 14 residues. CDR3 nucleotide sequence: TGTGCCAGCAGACTGGGGCTTCCCTCCTACGAGCAGTACTTC. Translated, it gives CASRLGLPSYEQYF.

Only one count was recorded for this clone. This chain links TRBV15 with TRBJ1-3, with TRBD1 as a possible D gene (5 bases). CDR1 and CDR2 (germline): LNHNV, YYDKDF (reference sequence). Trimming stripped 5 bases from V and 6 bases from J, with 11 bases between. This CDR3 has 13 amino acids. The CDR3 is CATSEGRENTIYF. In nucleotides, the CDR3 is TGTGCCACCAGCGAGGGGAGGGAAAACACCATATATTTT.

This sequence joins TRBV29-1 and TRBJ1-2; 8 positions match TRBD1. Germline CDR1 reads SQVTM; CDR2 reads ANQGSEA. This CDR3 region has 15 residues. J lost 5 bases, V lost 3 bases, and 11 bases had no gene match. This chain's CDR3 is CSVDSLGQGGYGYTF. In DNA, the CDR3 is TGCAGCGTTGATTCTTTAGGACAGGGCGGGTATGGCTACACCTTC.

This chain uses TRBV5-5 with TRBJ2-5; 12 bases match TRBD1. This CDR3 is built from 14 residues. Germline V lookup: CDR1 SGHKS, CDR2 YYEKEE (reference sequence). The trim removed 4 bases at V and 5 bases at J, leaving 3 bases unmatched. The DNA for the CDR3 is TGTGCCAGCAGCGGGACAGGGGGCGATGAGACCCAGTACTTC. This encodes CASSGTGGDETQYF.

The V call is TRBV10-3, the J call TRBJ2-6; TRBD2 agrees at 7 bases. CDR1 is ENHRY, CDR2 SYGVKD, per germline. V shed 4 bases and J 0 bases; nucleotides not matched to a gene: 15. This CDR3 is built from 20 residues. The CDR3 DNA sequence: TGTGCCATCAGTGGGAGATCCAGCGGGGACTTTAACTCTGGGGCCAACGTCCTGACTTTC. Amino acids: CAISGRSSGDFNSGANVLTF.

V gene TRBV7-9 combines with J gene TRBJ2-5; 10 positions agree with TRBD1. The CDR3 has 14 amino acids. Trimming removed 3 bases from V and 4 bases from J; junction bases left unmatched: 2. Germline V gene sequence: CDR1 SEHNR, CDR2 FQNEAQ (reference sequence). CDR3 nucleotides: TGTGCCAGCAGCTTCGACAGGGGGCGAGAGACCCAGTACTTC. This sequence encodes CASSFDRGRETQYF.

The V gene is TRBV7-2, the J gene TRBJ1-1, with D possibly TRBD1 on 6 matching bases. This CDR3 has 15 residues. Looked up from germline, CDR1 is SGHTA and CDR2 is FQGNSA. Trimming pared 2 bases from V and 5 bases from J, leaving 15 bases between. This chain's CDR3 is CASSLIRWGRTEAFF. The CDR3 nucleotides read TGTGCCAGCAGCTTAATACGATGGGGGCGTACTGAAGCTTTCTTT.

The sample holds a few counts of this clone. The chain has TRBV7-2 and TRBJ2-2, with 10 bases lining up with TRBD2. Looked up from germline, CDR1 is SGHTA and CDR2 is FQGNSA. The CDR3 has 16 amino acids. Trimming at V came to 5 bases and at J to 5 bases, leaving 8 bases not matched to a gene. CDR3 nucleotide sequence: TGTGCCAGCAGCCTCACACTAGCGGGGTTAACCGGGGAGCTGTTTTTT. This sequence encodes CASSLTLAGLTGELFF.

This clone turned up a few times. The chain has TRBV14 and TRBJ2-1, with 9 nucleotides matching TRBD2. The CDR3 is 18 residues long. Per germline, CDR1 SGHDN and CDR2 FVKESK. The V and J ends lost 0 bases and 4 bases, in that order; junction bases with no gene match: 10. CDR3 coding DNA: TGTGCCAGCAGCCAAGATTGGGGCCTAGCGGGGCCTTACAATGAGCAGTTCTTC. Translated, it gives CASSQDWGLAGPYNEQFF.

This chain uses TRBV29-1 with TRBJ1-1; no definite D call. The CDR3 totals 13 residues. Trimming cost V 6 bases and J 4 bases, with 15 bases left between them. The germline V gene has CDR1 SQVTM and CDR2 ANQGSEA. The CDR3 sequence: CSVGPLRGTEAFF. The DNA for the CDR3 is TGCAGCGTCGGCCCGCTGCGGGGCACTGAAGCTTTCTTT.